Sequencing of this TCR beta chain was carried out in a study of neurological immune-mediated disorders. This clonotype has a count of ten or more. Germline values: CDR1 SGHKS, CDR2 YYEKEE (reference sequence). The CDR3 is 16 residues long. The germline V and J ends were trimmed by 2 bases and 4 bases, with 15 bases remaining between them. A single record per CDR3 protein comes from TCRdb applying MiXCR to the 5' RACE reads. The sample holds roughly 62,000 distinct CDR3 sequences, approximately 10% seen once. The source is a man in his fifties or sixties in good health. V and J are TRBV5-5 and TRBJ2-2; D call uncertain. Input material: PBMCs. The CDR3 bases are TGTGCCAGCAGCTTTGGCCCGGGTACGCGCACCGGGGAGCTGTTTTTT. This encodes CASSFGPGTRTGELFF.